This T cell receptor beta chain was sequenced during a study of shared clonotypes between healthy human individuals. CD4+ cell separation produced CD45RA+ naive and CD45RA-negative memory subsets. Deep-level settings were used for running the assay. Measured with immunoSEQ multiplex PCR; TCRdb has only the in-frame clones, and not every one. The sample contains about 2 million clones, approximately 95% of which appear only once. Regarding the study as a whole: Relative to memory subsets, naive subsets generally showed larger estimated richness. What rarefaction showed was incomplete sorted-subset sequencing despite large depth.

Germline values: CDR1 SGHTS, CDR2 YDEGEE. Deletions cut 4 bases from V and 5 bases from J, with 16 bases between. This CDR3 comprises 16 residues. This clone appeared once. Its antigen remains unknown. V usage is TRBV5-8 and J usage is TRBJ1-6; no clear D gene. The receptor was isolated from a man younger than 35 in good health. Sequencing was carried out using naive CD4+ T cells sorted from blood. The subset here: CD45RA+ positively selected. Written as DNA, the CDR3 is TGTGCCAGCAGCCCGAGGACGTTGGATAATAATTCACCCCTCCACTTT. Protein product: CASSPRTLDNNSPLHF.